This T cell receptor beta chain derives from a study of shared clonotypes between healthy human individuals. The V gene's germline CDR1 is SGHDT and CDR2 YYEEEE. The CDR3 covers 13 residues. The ends lost 4 bases at V and 3 bases at J; junction bases unmatched: 4. Around 200 ng DNA, 25,000 to 30,000 T cell genomes, went into each sorted-subset replicate PCR. Using immunoSEQ multiplex PCR, the repertoire was profiled, and TCRdb retains in-frame clones only, with some absent. In the table there are 1,500,000 or so clones, around 98.5% of which are singletons. Sequencing was carried out using naive CD4+ T cells sorted from blood. As to subset: CD45RA+ positively selected. The sequence was collected from a man between 25 and 39 years old in good health. V is TRBV5-6 and J is TRBJ2-7; 7 bases line up with TRBD1. CDR3 nucleotides: TGTGCCAGCAGCAGGGACAGCCGCTACGAGCAGTACTTC. Protein sequence: CASSRDSRYEQYF.